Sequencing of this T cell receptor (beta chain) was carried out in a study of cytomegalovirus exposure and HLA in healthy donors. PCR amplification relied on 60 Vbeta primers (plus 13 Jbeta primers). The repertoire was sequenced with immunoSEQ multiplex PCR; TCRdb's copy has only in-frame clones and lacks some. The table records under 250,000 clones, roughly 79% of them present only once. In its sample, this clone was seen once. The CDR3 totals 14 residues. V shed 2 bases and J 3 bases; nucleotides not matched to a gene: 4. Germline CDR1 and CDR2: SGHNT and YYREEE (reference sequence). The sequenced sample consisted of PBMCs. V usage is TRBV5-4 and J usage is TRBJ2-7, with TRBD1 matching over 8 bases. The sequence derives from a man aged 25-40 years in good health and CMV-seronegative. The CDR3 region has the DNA TGTGCCAGCAGCTTAGGGACAGGTCTCTACGAGCAGTACTTC. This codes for CASSLGTGLYEQYF.